This TCR beta chain was profiled in a study of blood T cell repertoires in COVID-19. Across the whole study: Acute-phase and convalescent COVID-19 samples originated in the United States, Italy and Spain. Sources were T cells, B-cell-depleted T cells, or PBMCs; the material itself was cDNA or gDNA.

As originally analysed: Amplification of reference gene primers was used by the study to estimate nucleated cell counts. Clones were sequenced by immunoSEQ multiplex PCR, and TCRdb holds only the in-frame ones, with some missing. V, J and clone size derive from that table, while D and trimming were established from the DNA sequence. The data show approximately 41,000 clones, roughly 89% seen once. Deletions cut 1 base from V and 5 bases from J, with 14 bases between. The CDR3 has 15 residues. The germline CDR1 and CDR2 sequences are LNHDA and SQIVND (reference sequence). This clonotype was obtained from a middle-aged man with active COVID-19. Sequences were obtained from peripheral blood. The rearrangement joins TRBV19 to TRBJ1-2; no definite D call. This CDR3 is CASSIGGKNSYGYTF. The CDR3 DNA reads TGTGCCAGTAGTATAGGAGGCAAAAATTCATATGGCTACACCTTC. Full variable domain (rest looked up from reference TRBV19 and TRBJ1-2): DGGITQSPKYLFRKEGQNVTLSCEQNLNHDAMYWYRQDPGQGLRLIYYSQIVNDFQKGDIAEGYSVSREKKESFPLTVTSAQKNPTAFYLCASSIGGKNSYGYTFGSGTRLTVV.